Sequencing of this T cell receptor beta chain was carried out in a study of blood T cell repertoires in COVID-19. On the study more broadly: Sites in the United States, Italy and Spain provided acute and convalescent COVID-19 samples.

CDR1 SGHRS and CDR2 YFSETQ come from the germline V gene. This CDR3 is built from 16 residues. With 4 bases clipped from V and 1 base from J, the junction kept 4 bases outside the gene matches. In this sample, this clone turned up a few times. The data were produced by immunoSEQ multiplex PCR, yet TCRdb's version contains in-frame clones alone and is incomplete. The repertoire holds about 150,000 clones, with roughly 84% as singletons. Ages ranged from about 18 to 89 years, with residence in approximately 23 US areas. All exposed participants met a person with COVID-19 within 2 weeks before entering the study.

The receptor comes from a man aged 65 to 85 who had been exposed to COVID-19. The sequenced material came from PBMCs or T cells enriched from blood (not recorded which). The genes are TRBV5-1 and TRBJ2-2, with 10 nucleotides matching TRBD1. The CDR3 DNA follows: TGCGCCAGCAGCCCGGGACAGGGGTTGAACACCGGGGAGCTGTTTTTT. Its translation is CASSPGQGLNTGELFF.